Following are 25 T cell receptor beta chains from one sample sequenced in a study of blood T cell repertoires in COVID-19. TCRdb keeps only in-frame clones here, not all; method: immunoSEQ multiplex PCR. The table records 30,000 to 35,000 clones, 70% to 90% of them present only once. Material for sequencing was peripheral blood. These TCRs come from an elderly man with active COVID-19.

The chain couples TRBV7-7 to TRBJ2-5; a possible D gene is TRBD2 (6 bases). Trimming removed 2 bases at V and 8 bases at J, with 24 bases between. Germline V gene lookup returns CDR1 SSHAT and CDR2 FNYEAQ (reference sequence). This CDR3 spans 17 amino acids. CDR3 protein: CASSLNPGRGTPHTQYF. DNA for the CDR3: TGTGCCAGCAGCTTAAATCCCGGGCGGGGTACTCCACATACCCAGTACTTC.

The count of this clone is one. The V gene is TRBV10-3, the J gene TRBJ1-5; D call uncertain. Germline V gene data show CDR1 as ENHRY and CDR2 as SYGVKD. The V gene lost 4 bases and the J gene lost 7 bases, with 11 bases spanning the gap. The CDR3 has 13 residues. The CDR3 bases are TGTGCCATCAGTGTTACCCCGGGGCAGCCCCAGCATTTT. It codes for CAISVTPGQPQHF.

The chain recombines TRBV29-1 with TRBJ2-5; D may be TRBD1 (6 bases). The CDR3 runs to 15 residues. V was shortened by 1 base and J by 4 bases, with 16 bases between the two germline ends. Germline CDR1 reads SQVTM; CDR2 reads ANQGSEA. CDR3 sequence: CSVEGSGQIPETQYF. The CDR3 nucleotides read TGCAGCGTTGAAGGTTCGGGACAAATACCAGAGACCCAGTACTTC.

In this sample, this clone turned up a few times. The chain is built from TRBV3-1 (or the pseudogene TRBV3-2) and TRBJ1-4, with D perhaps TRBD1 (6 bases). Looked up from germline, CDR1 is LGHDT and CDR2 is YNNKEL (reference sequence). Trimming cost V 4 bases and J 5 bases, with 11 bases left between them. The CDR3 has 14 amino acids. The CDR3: CASSPRGQNEKLFF. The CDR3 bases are TGTGCCAGCAGCCCTCGTGGACAGAATGAAAAACTGTTTTTT.

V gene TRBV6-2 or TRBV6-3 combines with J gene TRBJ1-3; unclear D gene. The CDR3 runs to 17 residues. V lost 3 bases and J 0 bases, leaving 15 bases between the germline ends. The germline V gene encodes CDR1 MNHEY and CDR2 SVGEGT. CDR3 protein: CASSYADLLYSGNTIYF. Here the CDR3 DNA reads TGTGCCAGCAGTTATGCCGACTTACTATACTCTGGAAACACCATATATTTT.

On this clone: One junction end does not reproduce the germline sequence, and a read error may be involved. The CDR3: CASEALEGGNF. In DNA form, the CDR3 reads TGTGCCAGCGAAGCCTTAGAGGGAGGAAACTTC. The V and J genes are TRBV2 and TRBJ2-7; TRBD2 might be the D (6 bases). The CDR3 is made up of 11 amino acids. The germline gives CDR1 SNHLY, CDR2 FYNNEI.

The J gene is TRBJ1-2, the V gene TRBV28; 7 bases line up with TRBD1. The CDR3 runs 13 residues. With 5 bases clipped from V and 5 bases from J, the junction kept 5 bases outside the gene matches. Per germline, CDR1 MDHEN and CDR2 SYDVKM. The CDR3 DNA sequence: TGTGCCAGCAGTCCAGGACAGGTATATGGCTACACCTTC. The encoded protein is CASSPGQVYGYTF.

The CDR3 region is CASSFGERTEAFF. CDR3 sequence (DNA): TGTGCCAGCAGTTTTGGAGAGCGCACTGAAGCTTTCTTT. The chain has TRBV12-3 or TRBV12-4 and TRBJ1-1; unclear D gene. The CDR3 covers 13 residues. Trimming removed 3 bases at V and 4 bases at J, with 9 bases between.

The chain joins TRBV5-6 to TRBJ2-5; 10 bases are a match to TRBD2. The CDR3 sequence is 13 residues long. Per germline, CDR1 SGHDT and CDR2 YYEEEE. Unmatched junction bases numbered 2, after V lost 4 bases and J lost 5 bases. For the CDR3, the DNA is TGTGCCAGCAGCCAGGGACTAGCGGAGACCCAGTACTTC. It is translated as CASSQGLAETQYF.

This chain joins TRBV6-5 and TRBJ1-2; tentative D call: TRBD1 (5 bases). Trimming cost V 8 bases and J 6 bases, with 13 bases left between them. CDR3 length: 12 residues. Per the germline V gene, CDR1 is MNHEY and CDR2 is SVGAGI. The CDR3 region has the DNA TGTGCCAGCGCATATTCGGGGGATGGCTACACCTTC. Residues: CASAYSGDGYTF.

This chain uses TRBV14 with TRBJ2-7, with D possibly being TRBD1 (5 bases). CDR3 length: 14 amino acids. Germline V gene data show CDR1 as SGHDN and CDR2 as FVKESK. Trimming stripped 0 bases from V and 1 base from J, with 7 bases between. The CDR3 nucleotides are TGTGCCAGCAGCCAAGACAGGGCGTCCTACGAGCAGTACTTC. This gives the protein CASSQDRASYEQYF.

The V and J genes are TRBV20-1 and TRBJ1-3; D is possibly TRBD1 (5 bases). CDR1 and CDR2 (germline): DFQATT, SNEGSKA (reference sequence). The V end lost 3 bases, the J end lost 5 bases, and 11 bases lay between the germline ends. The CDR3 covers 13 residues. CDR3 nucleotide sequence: TGCAGTGCTAGTAGCAGGGCTAGAAACACCATATATTTT. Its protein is CSASSRARNTIYF.

Written as DNA, the CDR3 is TGTGCCAGCAGCCAACCTAGCGGGGGGGAGCAGTTCTTC. Translation gives CASSQPSGGEQFF. The chain couples TRBV3-1 (or the pseudogene TRBV3-2) to TRBJ2-1; TRBD2 aligns across 11 bases. The germline gives CDR1 LGHDT, CDR2 YNNKEL (reference sequence). With V trimmed by 2 bases and J by 10 bases, 1 base remained unmatched. The length of the CDR3 is 13 residues.

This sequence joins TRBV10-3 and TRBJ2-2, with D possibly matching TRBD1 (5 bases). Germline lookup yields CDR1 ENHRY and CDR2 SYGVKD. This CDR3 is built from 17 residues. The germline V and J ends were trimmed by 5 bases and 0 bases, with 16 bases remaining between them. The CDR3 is CAISPRGAPTNTGELFF. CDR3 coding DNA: TGTGCCATCAGTCCCCGTGGGGCGCCAACGAACACCGGGGAGCTGTTTTTT.

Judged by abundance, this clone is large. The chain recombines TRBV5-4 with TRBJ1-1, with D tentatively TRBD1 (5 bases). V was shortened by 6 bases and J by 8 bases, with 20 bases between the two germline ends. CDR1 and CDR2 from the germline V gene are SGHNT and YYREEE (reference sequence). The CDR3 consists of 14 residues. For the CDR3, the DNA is TGTGCCAGCACCCCCGGGGGACCAGCGAACGAAGCTTTCTTT. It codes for CASTPGGPANEAFF. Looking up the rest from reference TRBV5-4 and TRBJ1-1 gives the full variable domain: ETGVTQSPTHLIKTRGQQVTLRCSSQSGHNTVSWYQQALGQGPQFIFQYYREEENGRGNFPPRFSGLQFPNYSSELNVNALELDDSALYLCASTPGGPANEAFFGQGTRLTVV.

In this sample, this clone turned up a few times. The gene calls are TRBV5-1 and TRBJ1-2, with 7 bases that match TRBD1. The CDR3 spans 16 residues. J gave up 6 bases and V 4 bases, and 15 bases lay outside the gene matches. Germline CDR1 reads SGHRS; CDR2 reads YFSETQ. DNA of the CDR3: TGCGCCAGCAGCGAGGGGATAGGGGGCTTCGTTAATGGCTACACCTTC. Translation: CASSEGIGGFVNGYTF. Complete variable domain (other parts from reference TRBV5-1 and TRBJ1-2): KAGVTQTPRYLIKTRGQQVTLSCSPISGHRSVSWYQQTPGQGLQFLFEYFSETQRNKGNFPGRFSGRQFSNSRSEMNVSTLELGDSALYLCASSEGIGGFVNGYTFGSGTRLTVV.

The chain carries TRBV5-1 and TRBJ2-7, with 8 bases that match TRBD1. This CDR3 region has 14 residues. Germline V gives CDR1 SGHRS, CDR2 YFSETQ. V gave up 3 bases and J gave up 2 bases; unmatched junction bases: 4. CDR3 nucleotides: TGCGCCAGCAGCTCCGGGACAGGTCCCTACGAGCAGTACTTC. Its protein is CASSSGTGPYEQYF.

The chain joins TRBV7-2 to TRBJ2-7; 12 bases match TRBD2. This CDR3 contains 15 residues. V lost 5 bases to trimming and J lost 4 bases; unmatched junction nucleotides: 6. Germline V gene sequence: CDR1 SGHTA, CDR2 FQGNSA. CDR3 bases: TGTGCCAGCAGCGGGGCGGGACTAGCGGGTTACGAGCAGTACTTC. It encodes CASSGAGLAGYEQYF.

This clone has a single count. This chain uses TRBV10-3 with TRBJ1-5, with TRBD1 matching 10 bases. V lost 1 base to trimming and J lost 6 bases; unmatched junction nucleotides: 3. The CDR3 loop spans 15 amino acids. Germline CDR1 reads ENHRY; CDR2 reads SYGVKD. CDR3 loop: CAISELGQGGQPQHF. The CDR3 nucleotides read TGTGCCATCAGTGAGTTAGGACAGGGGGGTCAGCCCCAGCATTTT.

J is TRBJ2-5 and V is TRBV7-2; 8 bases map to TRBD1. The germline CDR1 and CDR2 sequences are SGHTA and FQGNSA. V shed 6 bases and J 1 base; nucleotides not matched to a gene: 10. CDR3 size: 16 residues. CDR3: CASRSTGVALQETQYF. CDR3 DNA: TGTGCCAGCAGGTCGACAGGGGTGGCCCTCCAAGAGACCCAGTACTTC. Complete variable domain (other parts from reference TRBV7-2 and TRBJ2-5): GAGVSQSPSNKVTEKGKDVELRCDPISGHTALYWYRQSLGQGLEFLIYFQGNSAPDKSGLPSDRFSAERTGGSVSTLTIQRTQQEDSAVYLCASRSTGVALQETQYFGPGTRLLVL.

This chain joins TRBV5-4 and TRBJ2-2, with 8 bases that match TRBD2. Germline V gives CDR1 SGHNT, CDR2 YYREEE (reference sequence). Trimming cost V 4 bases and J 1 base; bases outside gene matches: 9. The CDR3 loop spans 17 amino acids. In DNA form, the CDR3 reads TGTGCCAGCAGCAGCGGACTAGCTTCCTTGAACACCGGGGAGCTGTTTTTT. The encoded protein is CASSSGLASLNTGELFF.

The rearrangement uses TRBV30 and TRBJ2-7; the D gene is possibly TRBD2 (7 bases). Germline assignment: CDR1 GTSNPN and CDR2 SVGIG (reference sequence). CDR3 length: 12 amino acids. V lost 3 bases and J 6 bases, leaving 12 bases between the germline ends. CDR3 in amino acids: CAWSLGGGEQYF. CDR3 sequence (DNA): TGTGCCTGGAGCCTAGGGGGGGGCGAGCAGTACTTC.

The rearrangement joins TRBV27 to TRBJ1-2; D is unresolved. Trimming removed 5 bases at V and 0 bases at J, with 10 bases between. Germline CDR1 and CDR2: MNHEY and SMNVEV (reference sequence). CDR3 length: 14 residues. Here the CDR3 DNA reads TGTGCCAGCAGTGAGAGGGTTACTAACTATGGCTACACCTTC. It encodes CASSERVTNYGYTF.

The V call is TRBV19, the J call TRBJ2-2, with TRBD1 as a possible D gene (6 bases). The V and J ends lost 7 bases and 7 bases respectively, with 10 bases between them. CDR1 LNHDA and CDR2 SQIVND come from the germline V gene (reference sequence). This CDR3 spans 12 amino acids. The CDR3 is CASKQGFGELFF. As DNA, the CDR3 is TGTGCCAGTAAACAGGGTTTCGGGGAGCTGTTTTTT.

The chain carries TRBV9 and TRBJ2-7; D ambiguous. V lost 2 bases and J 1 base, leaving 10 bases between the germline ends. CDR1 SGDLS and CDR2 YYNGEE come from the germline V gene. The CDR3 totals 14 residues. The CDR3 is CASSVSTNSYEQYF. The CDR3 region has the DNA TGTGCCAGCAGCGTTTCGACAAATTCCTACGAGCAGTACTTC.